This T cell receptor beta chain was documented in a study of blood T cell repertoires in COVID-19 (TCRdb year 2020). A note on the overall study: Samples covering the acute and convalescent phases of COVID-19 were provided by collaborators in the United States, Italy and Spain. The material from the prospective study consisted of cDNA or gDNA derived from T cells, B-cell-depleted T cells, or PBMCs. The dataset comprised deeply sampled blood TCRbeta repertoires from subjects exposed to, actively infected with, or recovered from COVID-19. The repertoires were released in a freely available public database meant as a resource for research on the immune response to SARS-CoV-2. Samples were obtained from the ongoing ImmuneRACE study (first 160 participants) and from 1,000 to 1,500 subjects provided by 6 global collaborators. Nearly every sample came with metadata listing a de-identified subject ID, COVID-19 status, age in years and sex. Where HLA class I and class II types were available, the types were taken from metadata supplied by the sample provider, not from assay-based typing.

General study outcomes and caveats: The amount of clinical and demographic metadata varied by source and participant and was provided uncurated.

TCRbeta CDR3 regions were amplified from genomic DNA by means of the immunoSEQ Assay, a bias-controlled multiplex PCR. In the source study's methods: The number of nucleated cells in each sample was estimated from the amplification of reference gene primers within the assay. To quantify the absolute abundance of each unique TCRbeta CDR3 rearrangement, sequence reads were collapsed and filtered. For each sample, productive Simpson clonality was calculated as the square root of Simpson's diversity index across productive rearrangements. TCRdb carries this immuneACCESS record with in-frame sequences only. Its versions omit some clonotypes, under half of them owing to an unresolved V gene in the studies checked, with the rest unexplained. For V, J and clone size, that table is used; D and trimming come from the DNA. The sample profile shows 130,000 or so clones; 88% of them were found once. The leading ten clones occupy about 2% of the sample.

With respect to this clone: This clone's antigen is unknown. The sample holds no much larger clone one base away, and base qualities are not on file.

V sheds 8 bases and J sheds 6 bases, leaving 12 bases between their ends. The germline V gene yields SNHLY for CDR1 and FYNNEI for CDR2. The CDR3 spans 12 residues, from the cysteine through the phenylalanine. The CDR3 DNA has 36 bases and is translated from base 1. Whole blood was collected in K2EDTA tubes by collaborating institutions according to the institutions' own protocols. For TCRbeta analysis, collaborators shipped samples as frozen whole blood, isolated PBMCs, or DNA extracted from either of those sample types. The sequence links TRBV2 to TRBJ2-3; no D gene is confidently identified. This TCR came from an older man with active COVID-19. The sample taken for sequencing was peripheral blood. Here is the DNA: TGTGCCAGCTCTTCGTTCGCGGATACGCAGTATTTT. This gives the protein CASSSFADTQYF.